The T cell receptor (beta chain) described here comes from a study of siplizumab effects on memory and regulatory T cells. V gave up 1 base and J gave up 4 bases, with 4 bases separating them. The germline V gene encodes CDR1 DFQATT and CDR2 SNEGSKA (reference sequence). The CDR3 runs 11 residues. The assay was immunoSEQ multiplex PCR, and TCRdb's table has in-frame clones only and misses some. This table holds over 100,000 clones, about 93% found once. The chain uses TRBV20-1 and TRBJ1-2; unclear D gene. Specimen: non-Treg CD4+ T cells sorted from blood. The sequence derives from a human donor in good health. In DNA, the CDR3 is TGCAGTGCTAGAGTCAGCTATGGCTACACCTTC. It is translated as CSARVSYGYTF.